Below, 20 T cell receptor beta chains from the same sample are listed, as sequenced in a study of blood T cell repertoires in COVID-19. TCRdb's table, derived via immunoSEQ multiplex PCR, lists solely in-frame clones and lacks some. The sample carries about 120,000 clones, 90% recorded once. What was sequenced was peripheral blood. The receptor set was obtained from a woman in her sixties or seventies with COVID-19, enrolled during active disease.

This chain connects TRBV10-3 to TRBJ2-7; weak D call: TRBD1 (6 bases). The germline V gene encodes CDR1 ENHRY and CDR2 SYGVKD. V lost 6 bases and J 1 base, leaving 25 bases between the germline ends. CDR3 length equals 18 residues. CDR3 region: CAIRGEGRGSNPSYEQYF. The CDR3 nucleotides read TGTGCCATCAGAGGTGAGGGCAGGGGCTCAAATCCTTCCTACGAGCAGTACTTC.

A remark on this clone: This sample includes further DNA sequences coding for the same CDR3. The V call is TRBV6-5, the J call TRBJ1-6; unclear D gene. CDR3 length equals 14 residues. V was shortened by 2 bases and J by 7 bases, with 9 bases between the two germline ends. Per the germline V gene, CDR1 is MNHEY and CDR2 is SVGAGI. The CDR3 DNA sequence: TGTGCCAGCAGTTACCGGACGGGAAATTCACCCCTCCACTTT. Its translation is CASSYRTGNSPLHF.

The chain combines TRBV7-2 with TRBJ2-7, with 8 bases matching TRBD2. V shed 3 bases and J 4 bases; nucleotides not matched to a gene: 8. The CDR3 is 15 amino acids. CDR1 SGHTA and CDR2 FQGNSA come from the germline V gene. In nucleotides, the CDR3 is TGTGCCAGCAGCTTTCAAACGGGGGGGGTTTACGAGCAGTACTTC. Its protein is CASSFQTGGVYEQYF.

The CDR3 nucleotides read TGTGCCATCGGTCTCGGGATATTGAAGGACGAGCAGTACTTC. Its translation is CAIGLGILKDEQYF. The chain links TRBV10-3 to TRBJ2-7, with D possibly matching TRBD2 (5 bases). This CDR3 contains 14 residues. Trimming shortened V by 8 bases and J by 5 bases, and 19 bases separated the two germline ends. Germline assignment: CDR1 ENHRY and CDR2 SYGVKD.

The J gene is TRBJ1-2, the V gene TRBV19; 7 nucleotides match TRBD1. This CDR3 is built from 13 residues. The V segment lost 6 bases and the J segment 4 bases; nucleotides outside the gene matches: 5. From germline, CDR1 is LNHDA and CDR2 SQIVND (reference sequence). The CDR3 coding sequence is TGTGCCAGTAGACAGGACAGGCTCTATGGCTACACCTTC. Amino acid sequence: CASRQDRLYGYTF. Variable domain in full (rest from reference TRBV19 and TRBJ1-2): DGGITQSPKYLFRKEGQNVTLSCEQNLNHDAMYWYRQDPGQGLRLIYYSQIVNDFQKGDIAEGYSVSREKKESFPLTVTSAQKNPTAFYLCASRQDRLYGYTFGSGTRLTVV.

The chain carries TRBV7-6 and TRBJ2-1; 7 bases fit TRBD2. V trimming: 1 base; J trimming: 10 bases; junction bases outside the gene matches: 10. CDR1 and CDR2 (germline): SGHVS, FNYEAQ. This CDR3 spans 15 amino acids. CDR3 residues: CASSLGPREGNEQFF. For the CDR3, the DNA is TGTGCCAGCAGCTTAGGGCCCAGGGAGGGGAACGAGCAGTTCTTC.

V and J are TRBV5-8 and TRBJ2-7; D gene ambiguous. Trimming removed 6 bases at V and 3 bases at J, with 7 bases between. The CDR3 totals 11 residues. CDR1 SGHTS and CDR2 YDEGEE come from the germline V gene. The DNA for the CDR3 is TGTGCCAGCACCCCAAACTACGAGCAGTACTTC. Translated, it gives CASTPNYEQYF. The full variable domain, in which reference TRBV5-8 and TRBJ2-7 provide the parts outside the CDR3, is EAGVTQSPTHLIKTRGQQATLRCSPISGHTSVYWYQQALGLGLQFLLWYDEGEERNRGNFPPRFSGRQFPNYSSELNVNALELEDSALYLCASTPNYEQYFGPGTRLTVT.

J is TRBJ1-1 and V is TRBV7-3; 7 bases match TRBD1. The length of the CDR3 is 13 residues. The V and J ends lost 5 bases and 2 bases, in that order; junction bases with no gene match: 2. Germline CDR1 and CDR2: SGHTA and FQGTGA. Here the CDR3 reads CASSPGGNTEAFF. The CDR3 bases are TGTGCCAGCAGCCCAGGGGGAAACACTGAAGCTTTCTTT.

The chain is built from TRBV30 and TRBJ2-3; D remains ambiguous. This CDR3 contains 15 residues. CDR1 is GTSNPN and CDR2 is SVGIG in the germline V gene (reference sequence). V was pared by 4 bases and J by 1 base, with 15 bases between. CDR3 sequence: CAWIVTPAGTDTQYF. For the CDR3, the DNA is TGTGCCTGGATCGTAACGCCGGCGGGCACAGATACGCAGTATTTT.

This clone was detected only a few times. The chain joins TRBV29-1 to TRBJ1-1; a possible D gene is TRBD1 (6 bases). The germline gives CDR1 SQVTM, CDR2 ANQGSEA. This CDR3 has 14 residues. Deletions cut 2 bases from V and 6 bases from J, with 16 bases between. CDR3 in amino acids: CSVELRQGYAEAFF. Written as DNA, the CDR3 is TGCAGCGTTGAATTACGTCAGGGGTACGCTGAAGCTTTCTTT.

This clone came up a few times. This chain links TRBV6-1 with TRBJ1-3; D is unresolved. V lost 1 base to trimming and J lost 4 bases, with 8 bases between them. The CDR3 is 14 amino acids. Germline lookup yields CDR1 MNHNS and CDR2 SASEGT. This chain's CDR3 is CASSEVSKGNTIYF. The DNA of the CDR3 is TGTGCCAGCAGTGAAGTGTCAAAAGGAAACACCATATATTTT.

The chain uses TRBV5-1 and TRBJ2-2; possible D gene TRBD1, 6 bases. Trimming removed 4 bases from V and 7 bases from J, with 23 bases in between. The CDR3 spans 17 residues. From germline, CDR1 is SGHRS and CDR2 YFSETQ. CDR3 nucleotide sequence: TGCGCCAGCAGCCCGAGGACCAACCGACAGGTTAGCGGGGAGCTGTTTTTT. It translates to CASSPRTNRQVSGELFF.

This clone was seen a handful of times. The chain is built from TRBV27 and TRBJ1-1; 10 bases fit TRBD1. Germline loops: CDR1 MNHEY, CDR2 SMNVEV (reference sequence). The J segment lost 5 bases and the V segment lost 5 bases, leaving 8 bases of the junction unmatched. The length of the CDR3 is 15 residues. The CDR3 region has the DNA TGTGCCAGCAGTAACCGACAGGGGGCGGGGACTGAAGCTTTCTTT. Amino acids: CASSNRQGAGTEAFF.

This chain links TRBV6-1 with TRBJ2-5; 9 nucleotides agree with TRBD1. Germline lookup yields CDR1 MNHNS and CDR2 SASEGT. After removal of 2 bases from V and 6 bases from J, the junction contained 4 bases not matched to a gene. The CDR3 spans 14 residues. The CDR3: CASSERDRVKTQYF. The CDR3 region has the DNA TGTGCCAGCAGTGAAAGGGACAGGGTGAAGACCCAGTACTTC.

This clone came up once. The chain recombines TRBV9 with TRBJ1-4; the match to TRBD1 covers 7 bases. The CDR3 has 14 residues. Germline loops: CDR1 SGDLS, CDR2 YYNGEE. V was clipped by 0 bases and J by 8 bases; unmatched bases: 4. The CDR3 loop reads CASSVGQGGEKLFF. The CDR3 bases are TGTGCCAGCAGCGTAGGACAGGGTGGCGAAAAACTGTTTTTT.

This chain joins TRBV9 and TRBJ2-1, with 8 nucleotides matching TRBD2. This CDR3 has 15 amino acids. Germline V lookup: CDR1 SGDLS, CDR2 YYNGEE. Trimming took 3 bases from V and 9 from J; bases not matched to a gene: 11. The CDR3 bases are TGTGCCAGCAGCGGAGGGGGACTAGTCGTGTCTGAGCAGTTCTTC. This sequence encodes CASSGGGLVVSEQFF. Full variable domain (remainder filled in from reference TRBV9 and TRBJ2-1): DSGVTQTPKHLITATGQRVTLRCSPRSGDLSVYWYQQSLDQGLQFLIQYYNGEERAKGNILERFSAQQFPDLHSELNLSSLELGDSALYFCASSGGGLVVSEQFFGPGTRLTVL.

The V and J genes are TRBV7-9 and TRBJ1-2; no clear D gene. Germline V CDR1 and CDR2: SEHNR, FQNEAQ (reference sequence). The ends were cut back, 1 base at V and 8 bases at J, with 8 bases in the middle. The CDR3 covers 12 residues. The CDR3 DNA follows: TGTGCCAGCAGCTTAGTCCGGGTGGGCTACACCTTC. Amino acids: CASSLVRVGYTF.

CDR3 region: CASSGVRGNPYEQYF. CDR3 nucleotides: TGTGCCAGCAGTGGAGTCAGGGGAAACCCCTACGAGCAGTACTTC. The chain employs TRBV2 and TRBJ2-7; a possible D gene is TRBD1 (6 bases). The length of the CDR3 is 15 residues. Trimming took 4 bases from V and 2 from J, leaving 15 bases between them. Germline lookup yields CDR1 SNHLY and CDR2 FYNNEI.

V is TRBV6-5 and J is TRBJ2-3, with 10 bases identical to TRBD1. The trim removed 8 bases at V and 6 bases at J, leaving 8 bases unmatched. Germline CDR1 is MNHEY and CDR2 is SVGAGI. This CDR3 spans 14 amino acids. This CDR3 is CASVRDRGMDTQYF. The DNA of the CDR3 is TGTGCCAGCGTCCGGGACAGGGGAATGGATACGCAGTATTTT.

The rearrangement links TRBV3-1 (or the pseudogene TRBV3-2) to TRBJ1-6; D gene ambiguous. V was cut by 4 bases and J by 7 bases, with 11 bases left in between. This CDR3 region has 14 residues. CDR1 LGHDT and CDR2 YNNKEL come from the germline V gene (reference sequence). This CDR3 reads CASSRETGNSPLHF. DNA of the CDR3: TGTGCCAGCAGCCGGGAGACGGGAAATTCACCCCTCCACTTT.